Listed here are 15 T cell receptor beta chains from one sample, sequenced in a study of PD-L1 blockade in urothelial cancer. Clones were read by immunoSEQ multiplex PCR, and TCRdb kept only the in-frame ones, dropping some. Seen here are just under 50,000 clones, roughly four fifths observed once, and the top ten hold 3.2%. Stated time point: pretreatment peripheral blood. The input for sequencing was PBMCs, taken around atezolizumab (anti-PD-L1) treatment. These receptors were collected from a man aged 65 to 85 with urothelial cancer.

V usage is TRBV7-9 and J usage is TRBJ1-3; D is ambiguous. V dropped 5 bases and J dropped 4 bases, with 6 bases sitting between them. There are 12 residues in the CDR3. The germline CDR1 and CDR2 sequences are SEHNR and FQNEAQ (reference sequence). As DNA, the CDR3 is TGTGCCAGCAGCCCGGGGGGAAACACCATATATTTT. This gives the protein CASSPGGNTIYF.

The gene calls are TRBV25-1 and TRBJ1-3, with 9 nucleotides matching TRBD1. Germline CDR1 reads MGHDK; CDR2 reads SYGVNS. J gave up 0 bases and V 8 bases, and 5 bases lay outside the gene matches. The CDR3 spans 15 residues. CDR3 in amino acids: CASGGQGHSGNTIYF. The CDR3, as DNA: TGTGCCAGCGGTGGACAGGGGCACTCTGGAAACACCATATATTTT.

The chain couples TRBV28 to TRBJ2-1, with 8 nucleotides matching TRBD1. CDR3 length equals 15 residues. V was pared by 5 bases and J by 7 bases, with 10 bases of the junction left unmatched. CDR1 and CDR2 from the germline V gene are MDHEN and SYDVKM. The DNA of the CDR3 is TGTGCCAGCAGTAGAGACAGGGGAGGTAGAAATGAGCAGTTCTTC. Translation: CASSRDRGGRNEQFF. Full variable domain (remainder filled in from reference TRBV28 and TRBJ2-1): DVKVTQSSRYLVKRTGEKVFLECVQDMDHENMFWYRQDPGLGLRLIYFSYDVKMKEKGDIPEGYSVSREKKERFSLILESASTNQTSMYLCASSRDRGGRNEQFFGPGTRLTVL.

The genes are TRBV6-6 and TRBJ2-7; D ambiguous. V gave up 3 bases and J gave up 3 bases, with 3 bases separating them. The CDR3 runs 11 residues. Germline V gene lookup returns CDR1 MNHNY and CDR2 SVGAGI (reference sequence). The CDR3 DNA is TGTGCCAGCAGTTATCACTACGAGCAGTACTTC. Its protein product is CASSYHYEQYF.

The chain employs TRBV19 and TRBJ2-7; 8 positions agree with TRBD2. The CDR3 is 15 residues long. Trimming took 4 bases from V and 7 from J; bases not matched to a gene: 12. Germline V gene data show CDR1 as LNHDA and CDR2 as SQIVND (reference sequence). CDR3 nucleotide sequence: TGTGCCAGTAGTACCCTTCGGGGGGGCCCCTTGGAGCAGTACTTC. Its translation: CASSTLRGGPLEQYF. Combining the CDR3 with reference TRBV19 and TRBJ2-7 gives the whole variable domain DGGITQSPKYLFRKEGQNVTLSCEQNLNHDAMYWYRQDPGQGLRLIYYSQIVNDFQKGDIAEGYSVSREKKESFPLTVTSAQKNPTAFYLCASSTLRGGPLEQYFGPGTRLTVT.

This clone was seen once. The chain combines TRBV19 with TRBJ2-3, with D perhaps matching TRBD2 (5 bases). Germline loops: CDR1 LNHDA, CDR2 SQIVND (reference sequence). The CDR3 is 15 residues long. The V end lost 5 bases, the J end lost 1 base, and 13 bases lay between the germline ends. The CDR3: CASSAQTGGTDTQYF. The CDR3 region has the DNA TGTGCCAGTAGTGCCCAAACCGGGGGCACAGATACGCAGTATTTT.

This clone was counted a few times. V is TRBV11-2 and J is TRBJ2-1; 9 bases are shared with TRBD1. CDR3 length equals 14 residues. Germline V gene data show CDR1 as SGHAT and CDR2 as FQNNGV. V was clipped by 5 bases and J by 7 bases; unmatched bases: 6. CDR3 coding DNA: TGTGCCAGCAGCCTAAGACAGGGGGGGAATGAGCAGTTCTTC. Translated: CASSLRQGGNEQFF. Supplemented by reference TRBV11-2 and TRBJ2-1, the full variable domain reads EAGVAQSPRYKIIEKRQSVAFWCNPISGHATLYWYQQILGQGPKLLIQFQNNGVVDDSQLPKDRFSAERLKGVDSTLKIQPAKLEDSAVYLCASSLRQGGNEQFFGPGTRLTVL.

This clone was detected once. The chain uses TRBV18 and TRBJ1-5; D might be TRBD1 (6 bases). Between the trimmed V and J ends, which lost 3 bases and 5 bases, there was a span of 14 bases. Germline CDR1 KGHSH, CDR2 LQKENI. The CDR3 has 15 residues. In DNA, the CDR3 is TGTGCCAGCTCACCTTACGGGGGGGCCGATCAGCCCCAGCATTTT. Residues: CASSPYGGADQPQHF.

The chain joins TRBV5-1 to TRBJ2-7; 8 bases line up with TRBD1. The CDR3 has 14 residues. The V and J ends lost 4 bases and 4 bases, in that order; junction bases with no gene match: 7. The germline V gene encodes CDR1 SGHRS and CDR2 YFSETQ. The CDR3 DNA is TGCGCCAGCAGCCCGGCCCAGGGGGCTTACGAGCAGTACTTC. It yields the protein CASSPAQGAYEQYF. Complete variable domain (other parts from reference TRBV5-1 and TRBJ2-7): KAGVTQTPRYLIKTRGQQVTLSCSPISGHRSVSWYQQTPGQGLQFLFEYFSETQRNKGNFPGRFSGRQFSNSRSEMNVSTLELGDSALYLCASSPAQGAYEQYFGPGTRLTVT.

The J gene is TRBJ1-4, the V gene TRBV30; D is ambiguous. Trimming cost V 0 bases and J 8 bases, with 7 bases left between them. Germline lookup yields CDR1 GTSNPN and CDR2 SVGIG (reference sequence). This CDR3 contains 12 residues. Here the CDR3 DNA reads TGTGCCTGGAGTGTAGCCGGGGAAAAACTGTTTTTT. This translates into CAWSVAGEKLFF. Full variable domain (remainder filled in from reference TRBV30 and TRBJ1-4): SQTIHQWPATLVQPVGSPLSLECTVEGTSNPNLYWYRQAAGRGLQLLFYSVGIGQISSEVPQNLSASRPQDRQFILSSKKLLLSDSGFYLCAWSVAGEKLFFGSGTQLSVL.

The chain combines TRBV5-1 with TRBJ2-7; a weak D match, TRBD1 (6 bases). CDR3 length: 16 residues. Germline CDR1 SGHRS, CDR2 YFSETQ. Trimming removed 1 base from V and 0 bases from J, with 14 bases in between. The DNA of the CDR3 is TGCGCCAGCAGCTTGACCGGACAGCATTACTCCTACGAGCAGTACTTC. The encoded protein is CASSLTGQHYSYEQYF.

The CDR3 sequence is CASSPKEGGTEAFF. CDR3 DNA: TGTGCCAGCTCACCAAAAGAAGGGGGCACTGAAGCTTTCTTT. The chain links TRBV18 to TRBJ1-1, with D perhaps matching TRBD1 (6 bases). Germline assignment: CDR1 KGHSH and CDR2 LQKENI. The V end lost 2 bases, the J end lost 4 bases, and 11 bases lay between the germline ends. The CDR3 is 14 residues long.

The V and J genes are TRBV4-2 and TRBJ2-5; D possibly corresponds to TRBD2 (5 bases). CDR3 size: 14 residues. The V and J ends lost 1 base and 3 bases respectively, with 9 bases between them. The germline V gene has CDR1 LGHNA and CDR2 YNFKEQ. CDR3 nucleotide sequence: TGTGCCAGCAGCCAAGGGGGAGACGAAGAGACCCAGTACTTC. Translation gives CASSQGGDEETQYF.

This clone was recorded a few times. This sequence joins TRBV14 and TRBJ2-7; D not certain. Germline CDR1 SGHDN, CDR2 FVKESK. Trimming removed 1 base from V and 6 bases from J, with 22 bases in between. The CDR3 consists of 17 residues. In DNA, the CDR3 is TGTGCCAGCAGCCAAGGACACAGATTCAGGCCCGAAAGCGAGCAGTACTTC. It encodes CASSQGHRFRPESEQYF.

V gene TRBV5-6 combines with J gene TRBJ2-1; D is perhaps TRBD2 (5 bases). Germline loops: CDR1 SGHDT, CDR2 YYEEEE. The V gene lost 0 bases and the J gene lost 6 bases, with 7 bases spanning the gap. This CDR3 contains 13 residues. The CDR3 DNA follows: TGTGCCAGCAGCTTGGTACGGGGCAATGAGCAGTTCTTC. Its translation is CASSLVRGNEQFF.